This is a list of T cell receptor beta chains from one sample in a study of cytotoxic CD8 clonotypes in ibrutinib-treated CLL. Only in-frame clones appear in the TCRdb table, and some are missing; sequencing was by immunoSEQ multiplex PCR. This table holds 30,000 to 40,000 clones, 69% found once. The specimen was PBMCs, collected before ibrutinib treatment. These receptors were collected from a human donor with chronic lymphocytic leukemia. Both conserved end residues are part of each CDR3. Each record gives: clone size, V gene, D gene, J gene, CDR3 DNA, CDR3 protein. The D gene is left open where the match is weak. Size values are once, few and many counts, or a class for expanded clones, and some rows have none.

-,TRBV19,-,TRBJ2-3,TGTGCCAGTAGTCCCCCCCTTAGATCTGATACGCAGTATTTT,CASSPPLRSDTQYF
few,TRBV5-1,-,TRBJ2-5,TGCGCCAGCAGCTCCGGGACTGTAGACTTACAAGAGACCCAGTACTTC,CASSSGTVDLQETQYF
-,TRBV29-1,-,TRBJ1-5,TGCAGCGTCCGGGACAACTACAATCAGCCCCAGCATTTT,CSVRDNYNQPQHF
-,TRBV7-2,TRBD1,TRBJ2-3,TGTGCCAGCAGCCGAACTCACAGGGGAGCGGACACAGATACGCAGTATTTT,CASSRTHRGADTDTQYF
few,TRBV7-8,-,TRBJ1-1,TGTGCCAGCTCGGAGGATATGAACACTGAAGCTTTCTTT,CASSEDMNTEAFF
-,TRBV4-1,-,TRBJ2-3,TGCGCCAGCAGCCAAGCCCCCCCTACACGAGCCACAGATACGCAGTATTTT,CASSQAPPTRATDTQYF
-,TRBV7-2,TRBD1,TRBJ1-5,TGTGCCAGCAGCTTCCGACAGGGCAACAATCAGCCCCAGCATTTT,CASSFRQGNNQPQHF
-,TRBV4-1,TRBD2,TRBJ2-3,TGCGCCAGCAGCCTTACTAGCGTGAGCACAGATACGCAGTATTTT,CASSLTSVSTDTQYF
-,TRBV11-2,-,TRBJ2-7,TGTGCCAGCAGCTTAGTGGCAGCCTACGAGCAGTACTTC,CASSLVAAYEQYF
-,TRBV28,-,TRBJ2-5,TGTGCCAGCAGTTTATCAGGGAGGGAGACCCAGTACTTC,CASSLSGRETQYF
-,TRBV10-3,-,TRBJ2-5,TGTGCCATCTCGAACCTATTTGAGACCCAGTACTTC,CAISNLFETQYF
few,TRBV6-4,TRBD1,TRBJ1-2,TGTGCCAGCAGTCGACAGGGGAACTATGGCTACACCTTC,CASSRQGNYGYTF
few,TRBV2,-,TRBJ1-1,TGTGCCAGCAGTGAATACAGTGAAGCTTTCTTT,CASSEYSEAFF
-,TRBV9,TRBD2,TRBJ2-5,TGTGCCAGCAGCGTAGCGGGGGGGACACCCGGGAGGGAGACCCAGTACTTC,CASSVAGGTPGRETQYF
-,TRBV20-1,-,TRBJ1-1,TGCAGTGCTAGGGAGAACACTGAAGCTTTCTTT,CSARENTEAFF
few,TRBV6-1,-,TRBJ1-5,TGTGCCAGCAGTGAAGCTAGAATCAGCCCCCAGCATTTT,CASSEARISPQHF
-,TRBV28,-,TRBJ1-2,TGTGCCAGCGGGGGACGAGGGGCGAATGGCTACACCTTC,CASGGRGANGYTF
few,TRBV4-1,-,TRBJ1-2,TGCGCCAGCAGCCAAGAAGTAGTCGGAGAAAACTATGGCTACACCTTC,CASSQEVVGENYGYTF
few,TRBV6-1,-,TRBJ2-3,TGTGCCAGCAGCCCCGGGCTGGGAGATACGCAGTATTTT,CASSPGLGDTQYF
-,TRBV12-5,-,TRBJ2-3,TGTGCTGGCGTGGCACCGGGGAAATATACGCAGTATTTT,CAGVAPGKYTQYF
-,TRBV4-1,TRBD2,TRBJ2-1,TGCGCCAGCAGCCAAGTGGCGGGAGGGGCTATTGATGAGCAGTTCTTC,CASSQVAGGAIDEQFF
-,TRBV28,-,TRBJ2-2,TGTGCCAGCAGCTCACCAGGCTCTGGTCCCGGGGAGCTGTTTTTT,CASSSPGSGPGELFF
-,TRBV19,TRBD1,TRBJ1-2,TGTGCCAGTAGTTTCCCAGGGGGCGCTGGCTATGGCTACACCTTC,CASSFPGGAGYGYTF
-,TRBV5-1,-,TRBJ2-3,TGCGCCAGCAGCTTACTTTATTTGTTGGACAGCCTACTAGATACGCAGTATTTT,CASSLLYLLDSLLDTQYF
few,TRBV7-2,TRBD2,TRBJ2-7,TGTGCCAGCAGTCCTAGCGGGAGTTTCCCCGAGCAGTACTTC,CASSPSGSFPEQYF
-,TRBV11-1,-,TRBJ1-2,TGTGCCAGCAGCCCTCGGACAGCTTCATATGGCTACACCTTC,CASSPRTASYGYTF
-,TRBV28,-,TRBJ2-7,TGTGCCAGCAGCACTCAGATGACCCCAAAGGGCTACGAGCAGTACTTC,CASSTQMTPKGYEQYF
-,TRBV20-1,-,TRBJ1-1,TGCAGTGCCAGCTGGGTGACTGAAGCTTTCTTT,CSASWVTEAFF
-,TRBV29-1,-,TRBJ2-7,TGCAGCGTTGAAGGAACTAACTACGAGCAGTACTTC,CSVEGTNYEQYF
-,TRBV7-3,-,TRBJ2-3,TGTGCCAGCAGCTTACGAGCGGCAGATACGCAGTATTTT,CASSLRAADTQYF
-,TRBV29-1,TRBD1,TRBJ1-5,TGCAGCGTTGAGGTACAGGGGAATCAGCCCCAGCATTTT,CSVEVQGNQPQHF
-,TRBV11-2,-,TRBJ2-7,TGTGCCAGCAGCTTAGATCGGCGCGTTACCTACGAGCAGTACTTC,CASSLDRRVTYEQYF
-,TRBV18,-,TRBJ1-3,TGTGCCAGCTCACCGGAAAACACCATATATTTT,CASSPENTIYF
-,TRBV30,-,TRBJ1-2,TGTGCCTGGAGGGCCCCCCTTGGCTACACCTTC,CAWRAPLGYTF
-,TRBV29-1,-,TRBJ1-2,TGCAGCGTAGGGATCAACTATGGCTACACCTTC,CSVGINYGYTF
-,TRBV5-6,TRBD1,TRBJ1-1,TGTGCCAGCAGCCCACGCAGGACAGGGGGCACTGAAGCTTTCTTT,CASSPRRTGGTEAFF
-,TRBV6-4,-,TRBJ1-2,TGTGCCAGCAGTGACTCGACCCCACCGCCGGTCTATGGCTACACCTTC,CASSDSTPPPVYGYTF
-,TRBV5-1,TRBD2,TRBJ2-7,TGCGCCAGCAGTTTTAGCGGGAGGAAGTACTTC,CASSFSGRKYF
few,TRBV5-4,TRBD1,TRBJ1-4,TGTGCCAGCAGCGCCAACAGGGGCCTTAATGAAAAACTGTTTTTT,CASSANRGLNEKLFF
few,TRBV28,-,TRBJ1-5,TGTGCCAGCAGTTTTGGGCCCCAGCATTTT,CASSFGPQHF
-,TRBV9,-,TRBJ1-2,TGTGCCAGCAGACACTCACCGGGAAAAAGTGGCTATGGCTACACCTTC,CASRHSPGKSGYGYTF